These 31 T cell receptor beta chains were sequenced from one sample in a study of cytomegalovirus exposure and HLA in healthy donors. PCR primers comprised 60 Vbeta and 13 Jbeta primers. Measured with immunoSEQ multiplex PCR; TCRdb has only the in-frame clones, and not every one. The table includes roughly 150,000 clones, about 74% detected once. The sample consisted of PBMCs. Receptor source: a woman between 40 and 50 years old in good health and CMV-seronegative.

The chain links TRBV5-6 to TRBJ1-6; TRBD1 aligns across 10 bases. V was clipped by 4 bases and J by 7 bases; unmatched bases: 8. Looked up from germline, CDR1 is SGHDT and CDR2 is YYEEEE. The CDR3 is 16 residues long. The CDR3 coding sequence is TGTGCCAGCAGCCTAGGGACAGGGGTCTACAATTCACCCCTCCACTTT. Amino acids: CASSLGTGVYNSPLHF.

This clone has just a few counts. This sequence joins TRBV6-1 and TRBJ1-2; 9 positions match TRBD1. The CDR3 is made up of 17 amino acids. Looked up from germline, CDR1 is MNHNS and CDR2 is SASEGT. With 0 bases clipped from V and 6 bases from J, the junction kept 11 bases outside the gene matches. CDR3 in amino acids: CASSEAGTGRFENGYTF. The CDR3 coding sequence is TGTGCCAGCAGTGAAGCGGGGACAGGGCGATTCGAAAATGGCTACACCTTC.

This clone was picked up one time. V gene TRBV7-8 combines with J gene TRBJ2-7; 8 bases line up with TRBD1. The CDR3 consists of 17 residues. CDR1 is SGHVS and CDR2 is FQNEAQ in the germline V gene. J gave up 3 bases and V 1 base, and 11 bases lay outside the gene matches. The DNA of the CDR3 is TGTGCCAGCAGCTTAGGGGTGGGACAGGAAGGGAACTACGAGCAGTACTTC. It translates to CASSLGVGQEGNYEQYF. Together with reference TRBV7-8 and TRBJ2-7, the CDR3 gives the full variable domain: GAGVSQSPRYKVAKRGQDVALRCDPISGHVSLFWYQQALGQGPEFLTYFQNEAQLDKSGLPSDRFFAERPEGSVSTLKIQRTQQEDSAVYLCASSLGVGQEGNYEQYFGPGTRLTVT.

This clone was detected only a few times. CDR3 residues: CASSLSRTGEFGEAFF. DNA for the CDR3: TGTGCCAGCAGCTTATCGAGGACAGGGGAATTCGGGGAAGCTTTCTTT. The chain is built from TRBV7-9 and TRBJ1-1, with 9 bases matching TRBD1. The CDR3 contains 16 residues. CDR1 and CDR2 from the germline V gene are SEHNR and FQNEAQ (reference sequence). The J segment lost 8 bases and the V segment lost 2 bases, leaving 12 bases of the junction unmatched.

Here the CDR3 reads CASSEGSSYNSPLHF. The DNA for the CDR3 is TGTGCCAGCAGCGAGGGCAGCTCCTATAATTCACCCCTCCACTTT. The chain employs TRBV4-2 and TRBJ1-6, with no clear D. The CDR3 has 15 amino acids. V lost 5 bases and J lost 0, with 8 bases in between. Germline-derived CDR1 and CDR2 are LGHNA and YNFKEQ.

This chain uses TRBV20-1 with TRBJ1-2; 9 positions agree with TRBD1. Germline CDR1 and CDR2: DFQATT and SNEGSKA (reference sequence). Germline trimming cut 6 bases from V and 7 bases from J; bases unmatched to any gene: 3. The length of the CDR3 is 11 residues. This CDR3 is CSASQGAGYTF. The CDR3 DNA sequence: TGCAGTGCCTCACAGGGGGCTGGCTACACCTTC.

The chain recombines TRBV11-2 with TRBJ2-7; 9 bases match TRBD1. The germline CDR1 and CDR2 sequences are SGHAT and FQNNGV. This CDR3 has 14 amino acids. V lost 0 bases and J lost 9; bases outside the gene matches: 6. The CDR3 is CASSLDPRTGVQYF. DNA for the CDR3: TGTGCCAGCAGCTTAGATCCTCGGACAGGGGTGCAGTACTTC.

J is TRBJ1-1 and V is TRBV11-2, with a tentative D call TRBD1 (6 bases). V was pared by 5 bases and J by 9 bases, with 16 bases between. The CDR3 runs 13 residues. The V gene's germline CDR1 is SGHAT and CDR2 FQNNGV. For the CDR3, the DNA is TGTGCCAGCAGCCCCATTCACAGGGAACAAGCTTTCTTT. Translation gives CASSPIHREQAFF.

The gene calls are TRBV6-5 and TRBJ1-2; perhaps TRBD1 as D (5 bases). CDR3 length equals 14 residues. V lost 0 bases and J lost 3, with 8 bases in between. Germline CDR1 MNHEY, CDR2 SVGAGI. CDR3 coding DNA: TGTGCCAGCAGTTACTCGGCGGGGCACTATGGCTACACCTTC. Encoded protein: CASSYSAGHYGYTF.

The chain combines TRBV10-3 with TRBJ1-3, with D possibly TRBD1 on 5 matching bases. Germline V CDR1 and CDR2: ENHRY, SYGVKD. The ends were cut back, 5 bases at V and 4 bases at J, with 24 bases in the middle. CDR3 size: 18 residues. DNA of the CDR3: TGTGCCATCAGTTCTCCCCTGCGTAGGGGTTCGTGGGGAAACACCATATATTTT. Its protein product is CAISSPLRRGSWGNTIYF.

This clone showed up just a few times. This chain uses TRBV19 with TRBJ1-2, with TRBD1 matching 7 bases. Germline assignment: CDR1 LNHDA and CDR2 SQIVND (reference sequence). The CDR3 length is 14 residues. J lost 4 bases, V lost 6 bases, and 8 bases had no gene match. CDR3 DNA sequence: TGTGCCAGTAGACCCGCGACAGGGACCTATGGCTACACCTTC. It translates to CASRPATGTYGYTF.

The V gene is TRBV5-8, the J gene TRBJ1-1, with a tentative D call TRBD1 (5 bases). The V end lost 4 bases, the J end lost 3 bases, and 19 bases lay between the germline ends. Germline loops: CDR1 SGHTS, CDR2 YDEGEE. This CDR3 spans 16 amino acids. As DNA, the CDR3 is TGTGCCAGCAGCCCTCAGTGGGGGGACGGGGACACTGAAGCTTTCTTT. It codes for CASSPQWGDGDTEAFF.

The CDR3 reads CASSSGQSNQPQHF. As DNA, the CDR3 is TGTGCCAGCAGCTCCGGACAGTCCAATCAGCCCCAGCATTTT. The genes are TRBV5-5 and TRBJ1-5; TRBD1 is a possible D gene (6 bases). V was clipped by 3 bases and J by 3 bases, with 10 bases between them. CDR1 is SGHKS and CDR2 is YYEKEE in the germline V gene (reference sequence). The CDR3 runs to 14 residues.

Written as DNA, the CDR3 is TGTGCCAGCAGCCTTCAATGGTACGAGCAGTACTTC. Its protein product is CASSLQWYEQYF. The V gene is TRBV5-6, the J gene TRBJ2-5; D ambiguous. The DNA matches TRBJ2-7 better at its end, which makes the J call doubtful. The germline gives CDR1 SGHDT, CDR2 YYEEEE. This CDR3 has 12 residues.

This clone was seen more than once but under ten times. In nucleotides, the CDR3 is TGTGCCAGCAGCCCCAACGGCAGGGGTGAAGAAAAACTGTTTTTT. Translated, it gives CASSPNGRGEEKLFF. V gene TRBV5-6 combines with J gene TRBJ1-4, with a possible D match to TRBD1 (6 bases). V lost 4 bases to trimming and J lost 8 bases, with 18 bases between them. The germline gives CDR1 SGHDT, CDR2 YYEEEE. The CDR3 is made up of 15 amino acids.

This chain links TRBV29-1 with TRBJ2-1; D is possibly TRBD2 (6 bases). Between the trimmed V and J ends, which lost 7 bases and 8 bases, there was a span of 9 bases. The germline V gene encodes CDR1 SQVTM and CDR2 ANQGSEA. The CDR3 loop spans 10 amino acids. The CDR3 nucleotides are TGCAGCGCGAGACTAGATGAGCAGTTCTTC. Translation: CSARLDEQFF.

Regarding this clone: At the DNA level, this CDR3 is encoded by other sequences in the same sample as well. This sequence joins TRBV18 and TRBJ2-5; D is possibly TRBD2 (7 bases). The CDR3 runs 14 residues. CDR1 is KGHSH and CDR2 is LQKENI in the germline V gene. With 0 bases removed from V and 5 bases from J, the gap between germline ends came to 10 bases. Written as DNA, the CDR3 is TGTGCCAGCTCACCACCGGGGGGGCTGGAGACCCAGTACTTC. This encodes CASSPPGGLETQYF.

This clone was observed a single time. The chain uses TRBV29-1 and TRBJ2-5, with TRBD1 identical over 9 bases. V lost 3 bases and J lost 4; bases outside the gene matches: 0. The CDR3 spans 12 residues. The germline V gene has CDR1 SQVTM and CDR2 ANQGSEA. The CDR3 coding sequence is TGCAGCGTTGAGACAGGGGGAGAGACCCAGTACTTC. Its protein product is CSVETGGETQYF.

The J gene is TRBJ2-5, the V gene TRBV28, with D unresolved. CDR1 MDHEN and CDR2 SYDVKM come from the germline V gene. CDR3 length equals 13 residues. Between the trimmed V and J ends, which lost 3 bases and 3 bases, there was a span of 8 bases. The DNA of the CDR3 is TGTGCCAGCAGTTTCTCCAGCGAAGAGACCCAGTACTTC. Translated: CASSFSSEETQYF.

The V gene is TRBV10-3, the J gene TRBJ1-1; D uncertain. The CDR3 is 13 amino acids. Germline values: CDR1 ENHRY, CDR2 SYGVKD. The V end lost 4 bases, the J end lost 4 bases, and 10 bases lay between the germline ends. CDR3 sequence (DNA): TGTGCCATCAGTGGTCGGGGTGGCACTGAAGCTTTCTTT. It translates to CAISGRGGTEAFF.

This clone was counted a few times. CDR3 region: CASSSLLVSTGELFF. CDR3 DNA: TGCGCCAGCAGCTCGCTCTTGGTCAGCACCGGGGAGCTGTTTTTT. The V and J genes are TRBV5-1 and TRBJ2-2; D ambiguous. The germline V gene has CDR1 SGHRS and CDR2 YFSETQ. Trimming stripped 3 bases from V and 4 bases from J, with 13 bases between. The CDR3 loop spans 15 amino acids.

The V gene is TRBV5-1, the J gene TRBJ2-2; 9 nucleotides line up with TRBD1. This CDR3 is 15 amino acids long. The germline V gene has CDR1 SGHRS and CDR2 YFSETQ. Trimming removed 4 bases from V and 7 bases from J; junction bases left unmatched: 8. The CDR3 DNA is TGCGCCAGCAGCCGGGACAGGGAAAAGGGCGGGGAGCTGTTTTTT. It encodes CASSRDREKGGELFF.

This chain connects TRBV4-1 to TRBJ1-2; 8 bases fit TRBD1. Losses at the gene ends were 1 base for V and 6 bases for J; bases not matched to a gene: 7. The CDR3 spans 15 residues. Germline V gene data show CDR1 as MGHRA and CDR2 as YSYEKL. The CDR3 DNA is TGCGCCAGCAGCCAAGGACAGGGGCCCGTTGATGGCTACACCTTC. Its protein product is CASSQGQGPVDGYTF.

The chain recombines TRBV20-1 with TRBJ1-5; no clear D gene. Per germline, CDR1 DFQATT and CDR2 SNEGSKA (reference sequence). The CDR3 has 11 residues. V shed 4 bases and J shed 4 bases, with 5 bases lying between them. The CDR3 protein is CSAIGNQPQHF. The CDR3 nucleotides read TGCAGTGCTATCGGTAATCAGCCCCAGCATTTT.

CDR3 sequence: CASSPPDRGTGEKLFF. In nucleotides, the CDR3 is TGTGCCAGCTCACCACCGGACAGGGGTACGGGTGAAAAACTGTTTTTT. The V call is TRBV18, the J call TRBJ1-4; 9 positions match TRBD1. CDR1 is KGHSH, CDR2 LQKENI, per germline. The CDR3 covers 16 residues. The ends lost 0 bases at V and 7 bases at J; junction bases unmatched: 6.

The chain recombines TRBV27 with TRBJ2-5, with TRBD1 as a possible D gene (6 bases). Trimming left V 5 bases short and J 11 bases short, with 18 bases between. The CDR3 has 13 residues. Germline lookup yields CDR1 MNHEY and CDR2 SMNVEV (reference sequence). Here the CDR3 DNA reads TGTGCCAGCAGTCTAATGGGGGCGCGTGAGCAGTACTTC. It yields the protein CASSLMGAREQYF.

The chain links TRBV19 to TRBJ2-7; 9 bases are a match to TRBD1. The germline gives CDR1 LNHDA, CDR2 SQIVND (reference sequence). V trimming: 4 bases; J trimming: 3 bases; junction bases outside the gene matches: 4. The CDR3 consists of 14 residues. CDR3: CASSKGTGNYEQYF. CDR3 sequence (DNA): TGTGCCAGTAGTAAAGGGACAGGGAACTACGAGCAGTACTTC.

V is TRBV11-2 and J is TRBJ2-1, with TRBD2 matching over 11 bases. Germline CDR1 SGHAT, CDR2 FQNNGV. This CDR3 has 14 residues. V was pared by 10 bases and J by 2 bases, with 4 bases of the junction left unmatched. The CDR3 DNA sequence: TGTGCCACGGAGGGACTAGCGGCCTACAATGAGCAGTTCTTC. It encodes CATEGLAAYNEQFF.

CDR3 in DNA: TGCGCCAGCAGCCCAGAAGCTAGCGGGGGCTCCTACGAGCAGTACTTC. It codes for CASSPEASGGSYEQYF. The V and J genes are TRBV5-1 and TRBJ2-7, with TRBD2 matching over 10 bases. The CDR3 spans 16 residues. The germline CDR1 and CDR2 sequences are SGHRS and YFSETQ. J gave up 0 bases and V 4 bases, and 7 bases lay outside the gene matches.

The chain recombines TRBV11-3 with TRBJ2-5, with 15 bases matching TRBD2. The CDR3 extends over 16 amino acids. Germline trimming cut 4 bases from V and 5 bases from J; bases unmatched to any gene: 5. CDR1 and CDR2 (germline): SGHNT, YENEEA. This chain's CDR3 is CASSSGLAGGRETQYF. The CDR3 DNA reads as TGTGCCAGCAGCTCTGGACTAGCGGGGGGGAGGGAGACCCAGTACTTC.

This CDR3 reads CASSEWTSGGETQYF. DNA of the CDR3: TGTGCCAGCAGTGAATGGACTAGCGGGGGAGAGACCCAGTACTTC. V gene TRBV25-1 combines with J gene TRBJ2-5, with 13 bases fitting TRBD2. J was trimmed by 4 bases and V by 1 base; bases with no gene match: 0. The CDR3 spans 15 residues. Germline V gives CDR1 MGHDK, CDR2 SYGVNS. Supplemented by reference TRBV25-1 and TRBJ2-5, the full variable domain reads EADIYQTPRYLVIGTGKKITLECSQTMGHDKMYWYQQDPGMELHLIHYSYGVNSTEKGDLSSESTVSRIRTEHFPLTLESARPSHTSQYLCASSEWTSGGETQYFGPGTRLLVL.